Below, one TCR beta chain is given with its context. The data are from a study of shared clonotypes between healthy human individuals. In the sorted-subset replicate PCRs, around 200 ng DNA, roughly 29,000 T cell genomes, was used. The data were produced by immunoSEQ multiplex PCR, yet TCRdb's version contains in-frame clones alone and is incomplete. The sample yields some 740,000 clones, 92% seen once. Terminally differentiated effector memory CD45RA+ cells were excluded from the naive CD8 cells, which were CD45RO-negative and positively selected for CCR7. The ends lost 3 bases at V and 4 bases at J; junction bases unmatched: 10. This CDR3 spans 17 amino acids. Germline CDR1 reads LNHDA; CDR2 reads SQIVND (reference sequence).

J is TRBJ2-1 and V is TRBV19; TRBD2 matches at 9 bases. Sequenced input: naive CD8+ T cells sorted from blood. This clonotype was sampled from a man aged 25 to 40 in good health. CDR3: CASSIGASGDSYNEQFF. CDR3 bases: TGTGCCAGTAGTATCGGGGCTAGCGGGGACTCTTACAATGAGCAGTTCTTC. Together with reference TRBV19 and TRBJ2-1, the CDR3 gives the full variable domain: DGGITQSPKYLFRKEGQNVTLSCEQNLNHDAMYWYRQDPGQGLRLIYYSQIVNDFQKGDIAEGYSVSREKKESFPLTVTSAQKNPTAFYLCASSIGASGDSYNEQFFGPGTRLTVL.